The rows below give T cell receptor beta chains drawn from one sample of a study of blood T cell repertoires in COVID-19. Libraries were prepared by immunoSEQ multiplex PCR; TCRdb keeps only in-frame clonotypes and omits some of them. The sample lists about 160,000 clones, roughly 85% seen once, with approximately 0.99% in the top ten. Sample: peripheral blood. The receptors come from a middle-aged man with acute or convalescent COVID-19. Both conserved end residues are part of each CDR3. The order of the fields is J gene, D gene, clone size, V gene, CDR3 protein, CDR3 DNA. A D gene is named only where the DNA matches it firmly. Some rows mark clone size as missing; the rest say once, few, many or name a class of expanded clone.

>TRBJ1-2|NA|NA|TRBV7-2
CASSFKTGENYGYTF
TGTGCCAGCAGCTTCAAGACAGGAGAGAACTATGGCTACACCTTC
>TRBJ2-7|TRBD1|NA|TRBV18
CASSIQGPNEQYF
TGTGCCAGCTCCATACAGGGGCCCAACGAGCAGTACTTC
>TRBJ2-2|TRBD1|NA|TRBV4-3
CASSQAWTGLGELFF
TGCGCCAGCAGCCAAGCCTGGACAGGGTTGGGGGAGCTGTTTTTT
>TRBJ1-5|TRBD1|few|TRBV30
CAWSRQGGSNQPQHF
TGTGCCTGGAGCAGACAGGGTGGAAGCAATCAGCCCCAGCATTTT
>TRBJ1-1|NA|NA|TRBV5-1
CASSLTGNTEAFF
TGCGCCAGCAGCTTGACGGGGAACACTGAAGCTTTCTTT
>TRBJ2-3|TRBD2|NA|TRBV7-8
CASSWTIAGGSHQGDTQYF
TGTGCCAGCAGCTGGACTATAGCGGGGGGCTCCCACCAGGGGGATACGCAGTATTTT
>TRBJ1-4|NA|NA|TRBV4-1
CASSQGREGEKLFF
TGCGCCAGCAGCCAGGGACGGGAGGGGGAAAAACTGTTTTTT
>TRBJ1-5|NA|once|TRBV28
CASSFQVLEPQHF
TGTGCCAGCAGTTTCCAGGTATTGGAGCCCCAGCATTTT
>TRBJ1-6|TRBD1|once|TRBV4-3
CASSQKQGNSPLHF
TGCGCCAGCAGCCAGAAACAGGGGAATTCACCCCTCCACTTT
>TRBJ1-2|NA|NA|TRBV5-6
CASSLGQGNYGYTF
TGTGCCAGCAGCTTGGGCCAGGGGAACTATGGCTACACCTTC
>TRBJ1-5|NA|few|TRBV15
CATSRDEGRTQHF
TGTGCCACCAGCAGAGATGAGGGCAGGACCCAGCATTTT
>TRBJ1-4|NA|NA|TRBV7-9
CASSPRRGAGATNEKLFF
TGTGCCAGCAGCCCGCGACGGGGGGCAGGAGCAACTAATGAAAAACTGTTTTTT
>TRBJ1-2|TRBD1|once|TRBV2
CASGTGDFYGYTF
TGTGCCAGCGGGACAGGTGATTTCTATGGCTACACCTTC
>TRBJ2-3|TRBD2|NA|TRBV28
CASSPALTSGVRGTDTQYF
TGTGCCAGCAGTCCCGCCTTGACTAGCGGGGTTAGAGGCACAGATACGCAGTATTTT